Listed here are 24 T cell receptor beta chains from one sample, sequenced in a study of cytomegalovirus exposure and HLA in healthy donors. Use of 60 Vbeta and 13 Jbeta primers characterized the PCR. Sequencing was performed with immunoSEQ multiplex PCR; in TCRdb, only in-frame clones are kept and a portion is missing. Counted here are approximately 210,000 clones, around nine tenths occurring once; the ten biggest clones make up around 1.5%. The sample was PBMCs. The receptors come from a young woman in good health and CMV-seronegative.

About this clone itself: Other DNA sequences in this specimen translate into the identical CDR3. The chain couples TRBV5-1 to TRBJ2-5, with TRBD1 identical over 8 bases. Germline loops: CDR1 SGHRS, CDR2 YFSETQ. The CDR3 has 13 amino acids. V gave up 2 bases and J gave up 5 bases; unmatched junction bases: 2. CDR3 sequence reads: CASSLSGGETQYF. The CDR3 coding sequence is TGCGCCAGCAGCTTATCAGGGGGCGAGACCCAGTACTTC.

V gene TRBV27 combines with J gene TRBJ2-1, with TRBD2 matching 9 bases. The trim removed 6 bases at V and 4 bases at J, leaving 4 bases unmatched. The germline CDR1 and CDR2 sequences are MNHEY and SMNVEV (reference sequence). The CDR3 covers 14 residues. The CDR3 coding sequence is TGTGCCAGCAGGGGGCGGGGGGGATACAATGAGCAGTTCTTC. It codes for CASRGRGGYNEQFF.

This rearrangement joins TRBV19 to TRBJ2-1; 8 bases are a match to TRBD2. This CDR3 spans 15 amino acids. Unmatched junction bases numbered 5, after V lost 4 bases and J lost 3 bases. Germline assignment: CDR1 LNHDA and CDR2 SQIVND (reference sequence). The CDR3 sequence is CASSNTGTSYNEQFF. CDR3 in DNA: TGTGCCAGTAGTAATACCGGGACTAGCTACAATGAGCAGTTCTTC. The entire variable domain, with the rest obtained from reference TRBV19 and TRBJ2-1, is as follows: DGGITQSPKYLFRKEGQNVTLSCEQNLNHDAMYWYRQDPGQGLRLIYYSQIVNDFQKGDIAEGYSVSREKKESFPLTVTSAQKNPTAFYLCASSNTGTSYNEQFFGPGTRLTVL.

V is TRBV7-9 and J is TRBJ2-7, with 12 nucleotides matching TRBD1. Per the germline V gene, CDR1 is SEHNR and CDR2 is FQNEAQ (reference sequence). The J segment lost 7 bases and the V segment lost 6 bases, leaving 13 bases of the junction unmatched. The CDR3 is made up of 16 amino acids. CDR3 residues: CASSPTTGQGASEQYF. The CDR3 DNA sequence: TGTGCCAGCAGTCCTACCACGGGACAGGGGGCGAGTGAGCAGTACTTC.

The chain uses TRBV7-9 and TRBJ2-1; the match to TRBD2 covers 7 bases. Germline loops: CDR1 SEHNR, CDR2 FQNEAQ (reference sequence). J gave up 8 bases and V 1 base, and 8 bases lay outside the gene matches. The CDR3 is made up of 15 amino acids. CDR3 DNA: TGTGCCAGCAGCTTAGGGGAGGGCCTGGGGGATGAGCAGTTCTTC. It encodes CASSLGEGLGDEQFF. The full variable domain, in which reference TRBV7-9 and TRBJ2-1 provide the parts outside the CDR3, is DTGVSQNPRHKITKRGQNVTFRCDPISEHNRLYWYRQTLGQGPEFLTYFQNEAQLEKSRLLSDRFSAERPKGSFSTLEIQRTEQGDSAMYLCASSLGEGLGDEQFFGPGTRLTVL.

This clone was recorded a few times. V and J are TRBV5-1 and TRBJ2-2, with 8 bases that match TRBD2. V lost 2 bases and J lost 5; bases outside the gene matches: 8. This CDR3 comprises 16 residues. CDR1 and CDR2 (germline): SGHRS, YFSETQ. CDR3 coding DNA: TGCGCCAGCAGCTTCAGAAGCGGGAGTTTTACCGGGGAGCTGTTTTTT. Protein sequence: CASSFRSGSFTGELFF.

This clone was seen once. This rearrangement joins TRBV18 to TRBJ1-5, with D unclear. Trimming stripped 6 bases from V and 5 bases from J, with 11 bases between. This CDR3 spans 13 amino acids. Germline V CDR1 and CDR2: KGHSH, LQKENI. For the CDR3, the DNA is TGTGCCAGCTCTTCTGGAGTGGATCAGCCCCAGCATTTT. Translated: CASSSGVDQPQHF.

The CDR3 DNA is TGTGCCAGCAGCTTCCTAGCGGGGGGCCTCCCCCGCACAGATACGCAGTATTTT. It encodes CASSFLAGGLPRTDTQYF. The chain joins TRBV5-4 to TRBJ2-3, with TRBD2 matching 11 bases. CDR3 length: 18 amino acids. Germline loops: CDR1 SGHNT, CDR2 YYREEE (reference sequence). Trimming took 2 bases from V and 1 from J; bases not matched to a gene: 9.

This chain joins TRBV28 and TRBJ2-7; TRBD1 aligns across 8 bases. Unmatched junction bases numbered 8, after V lost 6 bases and J lost 1 base. CDR3 length equals 15 residues. In germline, CDR1 is MDHEN, CDR2 SYDVKM. CDR3 sequence: CASRPQGGISYEQYF. CDR3 nucleotides: TGTGCCAGCAGGCCACAGGGGGGTATTTCCTACGAGCAGTACTTC.

The CDR3 DNA is TGTGCCAGTGGGGAGGGCAATTCACCCCTCCACTTT. Its translation: CASGEGNSPLHF. The rearrangement links TRBV19 to TRBJ1-6; D gene unclear. CDR3 length: 12 amino acids. V lost 8 bases and J lost 7, with 9 bases in between. Germline CDR1 and CDR2: LNHDA and SQIVND (reference sequence).

The chain couples TRBV4-1 to TRBJ2-7, with 9 bases identical to TRBD2. The ends lost 1 base at V and 0 bases at J; junction bases unmatched: 1. This CDR3 comprises 15 residues. Germline loops: CDR1 MGHRA, CDR2 YSYEKL. DNA of the CDR3: TGCGCCAGCAGCCAAGGGACTAGCGACTCCTACGAGCAGTACTTC. Translating gives CASSQGTSDSYEQYF.

This sequence joins TRBV29-1 and TRBJ1-4, with 11 nucleotides matching TRBD1. The germline V gene encodes CDR1 SQVTM and CDR2 ANQGSEA. CDR3 size: 13 residues. The trim removed 4 bases at V and 11 bases at J, leaving 6 bases unmatched. The CDR3 nucleotides are TGCAGCGTTGGGGGGACAGGGGGTATGAAACTGTTTTTT. This encodes CSVGGTGGMKLFF.

The rearrangement joins TRBV2 to TRBJ1-1; D is perhaps TRBD1 (6 bases). The V end lost 5 bases, the J end lost 1 base, and 14 bases lay between the germline ends. Germline assignment: CDR1 SNHLY and CDR2 FYNNEI. The CDR3 length is 15 residues. The CDR3 sequence: CASSSNREGNTEAFF. The CDR3, as DNA: TGTGCCAGCAGTTCAAACAGGGAGGGGAACACTGAAGCTTTCTTT.

The CDR3 sequence: CASSDRGQGELFF. DNA for the CDR3: TGTGCCAGCAGCGACAGGGGGCAGGGGGAGCTGTTTTTT. The chain has TRBV19 and TRBJ2-2; 10 bases are shared with TRBD1. The V segment lost 9 bases and the J segment 8 bases; nucleotides outside the gene matches: 6. This CDR3 is built from 13 residues. Germline V CDR1 and CDR2: LNHDA, SQIVND (reference sequence). Based on the CDR3 plus reference TRBV19 and TRBJ2-2, the full variable domain is DGGITQSPKYLFRKEGQNVTLSCEQNLNHDAMYWYRQDPGQGLRLIYYSQIVNDFQKGDIAEGYSVSREKKESFPLTVTSAQKNPTAFYLCASSDRGQGELFFGEGSRLTVL.

A few counts support this clone. The chain uses TRBV29-1 and TRBJ1-2, with TRBD1 matching 8 bases. Germline loops: CDR1 SQVTM, CDR2 ANQGSEA. The CDR3 covers 15 residues. V lost 6 bases, J lost 1 base, and 10 bases stayed unmatched. CDR3 nucleotides: TGCAGCGTGGGGGACAGGCCCCCCATTAACTATGGCTACACCTTC. Amino acid sequence: CSVGDRPPINYGYTF.

The V and J genes are TRBV30 and TRBJ2-7, with TRBD1 as a possible D gene (5 bases). The CDR3 runs 13 residues. Per germline, CDR1 GTSNPN and CDR2 SVGIG (reference sequence). Deletions cut 3 bases from V and 4 bases from J, with 13 bases between. The CDR3 DNA is TGTGCCTGGAGCTCAGGGTCCGGGTACGAGCAGTACTTC. Encoded protein: CAWSSGSGYEQYF.

The rearrangement links TRBV2 to TRBJ2-7; 7 bases are a match to TRBD2. Germline assignment: CDR1 SNHLY and CDR2 FYNNEI. J gave up 0 bases and V 7 bases, and 9 bases lay outside the gene matches. This CDR3 has 15 amino acids. This chain's CDR3 is CASNQAGSSSYEQYF. CDR3 DNA sequence: TGTGCCAGCAACCAAGCGGGGTCAAGCTCCTACGAGCAGTACTTC.

The rearrangement uses TRBV10-3 and TRBJ1-5; possible D gene TRBD1, 6 bases. Germline CDR1 and CDR2: ENHRY and SYGVKD. This CDR3 is 16 amino acids long. V lost 2 bases and J 6 bases, leaving 17 bases between the germline ends. The DNA of the CDR3 is TGTGCCATCAGTGAGGGGGGAAGGGGGTCGAGTCAGCCCCAGCATTTT. This translates into CAISEGGRGSSQPQHF.

This CDR3 is CASRERTSGSYEQYF. In DNA, the CDR3 is TGTGCCAGCAGGGAACGGACTAGCGGGAGCTACGAGCAGTACTTC. The chain joins TRBV6-5 to TRBJ2-7; 13 bases match TRBD2. After removal of 6 bases from V and 3 bases from J, the junction contained 5 bases not matched to a gene. CDR1 and CDR2 from the germline V gene are MNHEY and SVGAGI. The CDR3 is 15 residues long.

Comment on this clone: The sample carries other DNA sequences with the same CDR3. The chain couples TRBV7-9 to TRBJ2-7, with D tentatively TRBD1 (5 bases). Germline CDR1 and CDR2: SEHNR and FQNEAQ (reference sequence). There are 14 residues in the CDR3. Trimming shortened V by 5 bases and J by 0 bases, and 11 bases separated the two germline ends. The CDR3 coding sequence is TGTGCCAGCAGCCTTTCTGGGGCCTCCTACGAGCAGTACTTC. Its protein product is CASSLSGASYEQYF.

V gene TRBV11-3 combines with J gene TRBJ2-2; the D gene is possibly TRBD1 (6 bases). The V end lost 5 bases, the J end lost 4 bases, and 17 bases lay between the germline ends. The germline V gene encodes CDR1 SGHNT and CDR2 YENEEA. This CDR3 is 16 amino acids long. The CDR3 sequence: CASSPFGTPFTGELFF. The CDR3 region has the DNA TGTGCCAGCAGCCCATTCGGGACACCCTTCACCGGGGAGCTGTTTTTT. Full variable domain (remainder filled in from reference TRBV11-3 and TRBJ2-2): EAGVVQSPRYKIIEKKQPVAFWCNPISGHNTLYWYLQNLGQGPELLIRYENEEAVDDSQLPKDRFSAERLKGVDSTLKIQPAELGDSAVYLCASSPFGTPFTGELFFGEGSRLTVL.

As to this clone: At one end the junction does not follow the germline gene, possibly because of a read error. V usage is TRBV27 and J usage is TRBJ2-4, with D tentatively TRBD2 (5 bases). Germline CDR1 reads MNHEY; CDR2 reads SMNVEV (reference sequence). The CDR3 is 17 amino acids. This CDR3 reads CASSVSSGMAVKNIQYF. CDR3 bases: TGTGCCAGCAGTGTATCGTCGGGGATGGCGGTAAAAAACATTCAGTACTTC.

The V and J genes are TRBV27 and TRBJ2-7; 9 nucleotides align to TRBD1. Germline values: CDR1 MNHEY, CDR2 SMNVEV (reference sequence). V was clipped by 2 bases and J by 1 base; unmatched bases: 6. This CDR3 region has 16 residues. The CDR3 loop is CASSLGRGQGSYEQYF. CDR3 bases: TGTGCCAGCAGTTTAGGAAGGGGACAGGGTTCCTACGAGCAGTACTTC.

This clone was counted a few times. V gene TRBV6-6 combines with J gene TRBJ1-5; TRBD1 might be the D (5 bases). Trimming cost V 2 bases and J 2 bases, with 7 bases left between them. This CDR3 has 14 amino acids. In germline, CDR1 is MNHNY, CDR2 SVGAGI (reference sequence). The CDR3 DNA sequence: TGTGCCAGCAGTTACGGAGGGGGCAATCAGCCCCAGCATTTT. Translation gives CASSYGGGNQPQHF.